In its sample, the clone carrying this TCR beta chain was seen a few times. CDR3-region Arm-PCR and iRepertoire HTBI primers produced the TCR beta libraries. Via MiXCR, TCRdb re-called the multiplex PCR reads, giving one row per CDR3 protein. The sample includes about 660,000 distinct CDR3 sequences, around 30% of them seen just once. The data are from a study of regulatory T cells in long-lasting Graves disease. V was shortened by 6 bases and J by 0 bases, with 11 bases between the two germline ends. Germline CDR1 and CDR2: SQVTM and ANQGSEA. The CDR3 runs to 13 residues. Time point described: persistent/refractory GD, antithyroid drugs over 5 years with positive TRAb. Researchers made the TCR library from RNA that was extracted from PBMCs.

This clonotype was obtained from a female donor with Graves disease. The source material was peripheral blood mononuclear cells (PBMCs), sampled when the disease was refractory, from a patient treated with antithyroid drugs. The rearrangement joins TRBV29-1 to TRBJ1-1; D unresolved. This CDR3 is CSVEQRLNTEAFF. CDR3 bases: TGCAGCGTCGAACAGAGGTTGAACACTGAAGCTTTCTTT.